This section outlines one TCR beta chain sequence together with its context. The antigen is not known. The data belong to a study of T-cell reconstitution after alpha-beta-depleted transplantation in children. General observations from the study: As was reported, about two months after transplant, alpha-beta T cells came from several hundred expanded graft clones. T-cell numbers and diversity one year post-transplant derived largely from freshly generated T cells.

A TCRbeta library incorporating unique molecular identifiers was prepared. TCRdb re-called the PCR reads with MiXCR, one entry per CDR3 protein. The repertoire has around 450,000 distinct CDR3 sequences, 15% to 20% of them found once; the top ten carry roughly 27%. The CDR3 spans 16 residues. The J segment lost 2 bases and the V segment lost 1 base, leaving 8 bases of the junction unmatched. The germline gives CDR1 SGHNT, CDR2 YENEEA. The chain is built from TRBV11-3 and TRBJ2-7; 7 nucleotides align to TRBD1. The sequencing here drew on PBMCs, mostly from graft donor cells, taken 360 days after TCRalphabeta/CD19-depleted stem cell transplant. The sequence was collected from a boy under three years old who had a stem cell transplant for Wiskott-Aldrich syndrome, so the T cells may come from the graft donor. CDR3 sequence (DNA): TGTGCCAGCAGCTTAGGGGGGACAGATATAACCTACGAGCAGTACTTC. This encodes CASSLGGTDITYEQYF.